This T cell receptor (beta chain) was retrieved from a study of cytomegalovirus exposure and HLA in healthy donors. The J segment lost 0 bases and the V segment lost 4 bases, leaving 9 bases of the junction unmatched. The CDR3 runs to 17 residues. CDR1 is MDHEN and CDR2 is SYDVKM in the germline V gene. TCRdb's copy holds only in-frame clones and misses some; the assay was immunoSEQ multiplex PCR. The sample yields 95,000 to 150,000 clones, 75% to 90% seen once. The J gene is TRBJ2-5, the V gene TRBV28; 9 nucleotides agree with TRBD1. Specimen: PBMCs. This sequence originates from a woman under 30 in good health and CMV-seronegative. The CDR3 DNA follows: TGTGCCAGCAGTTGGCAACCGGGGACAGGGTACCAAGAGACCCAGTACTTC. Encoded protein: CASSWQPGTGYQETQYF.